This TCR beta chain appears in the sequencing data of a study of long-term antiretroviral therapy in people with HIV. General study points: Post-ART, diversity grew, though it stayed under transplant donor control levels. Researchers lacked any data on ART adherence, viral resistance or therapy changes.

The CDR3 runs to 10 residues. Trimming took 4 bases from V and 8 from J, leaving 8 bases between them. Germline assignment: CDR1 DFQATT and CDR2 SNEGSKA (reference sequence). Samples were assayed with immunoSEQ v3.0 at survey level. Sequencing set out to capture about 35,000-55,000 T-cell genomes per sample. This table comes from immunoSEQ multiplex PCR, and its TCRdb copy is limited to in-frame clones, with some not included. The sample includes roughly 29,000 clones, 70% to 90% of them seen just once. None of the participants with HIV were treated outside the United States. In this sample, this clone turned up once. Antigen: not known.

The receptor was isolated from a man aged 35 to 55 with HIV. This chain links TRBV20-1 with TRBJ1-2, with D possibly TRBD1 on 6 matching bases. The source material was unsorted PBMCs, sampled 3 years after starting antiretroviral therapy. The CDR3 nucleotides read TGCAGTGCTACAGGGGTCGGCTACACCTTC. Translating it yields CSATGVGYTF.